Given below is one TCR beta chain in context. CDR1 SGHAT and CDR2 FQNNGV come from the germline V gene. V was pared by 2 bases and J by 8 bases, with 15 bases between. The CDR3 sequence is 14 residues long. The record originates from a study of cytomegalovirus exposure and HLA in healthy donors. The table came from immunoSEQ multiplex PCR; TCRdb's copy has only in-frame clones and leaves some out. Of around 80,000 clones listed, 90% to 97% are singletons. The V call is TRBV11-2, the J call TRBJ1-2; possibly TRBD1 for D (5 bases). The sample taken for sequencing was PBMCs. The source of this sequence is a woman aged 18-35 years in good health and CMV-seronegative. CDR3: CASSLTGGGWGYTF. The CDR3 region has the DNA TGTGCCAGCAGCTTAACGGGGGGAGGCTGGGGCTACACCTTC.